These 15 T cell receptor beta chains originate from one sample sequenced in a study of OX40 agonist ivuxolimab in advanced cancers. Sequencing was performed with immunoSEQ multiplex PCR; in TCRdb, only in-frame clones are kept and a portion is missing. This table holds approximately 98,000 clones, under 90% found once. Here the sequenced sample was CD4+ or CD8+ T cells sorted from blood, taken in a trial of the OX40 agonist ivuxolimab. The receptor source for this set is an adult with an advanced solid tumor such as melanoma, head and neck, liver or kidney cancer.

The V call is TRBV10-3, the J call TRBJ2-3; no clear D. With 6 bases removed from V and 3 bases from J, the gap between germline ends came to 10 bases. The CDR3 totals 13 residues. Germline values: CDR1 ENHRY, CDR2 SYGVKD. CDR3 nucleotide sequence: TGTGCCATCAGACCATCTAGGACAGATACGCAGTATTTT. Its translation is CAIRPSRTDTQYF.

The gene calls are TRBV5-6 and TRBJ2-5; no firm D call. Germline V gives CDR1 SGHDT, CDR2 YYEEEE. Deletions cut 1 base from V and 1 base from J, with 8 bases between. CDR3 length: 14 amino acids. CDR3 amino acids: CASSLPASQETQYF. The CDR3, as DNA: TGTGCCAGCAGCTTGCCAGCGAGCCAAGAGACCCAGTACTTC.

This chain connects TRBV27 to TRBJ1-2, with D maybe TRBD1 (5 bases). The CDR3 runs 14 residues. Trimming cost V 6 bases and J 5 bases, with 16 bases left between them. Germline values: CDR1 MNHEY, CDR2 SMNVEV (reference sequence). The CDR3 is CASRVGGEAYGYTF. DNA for the CDR3: TGTGCCAGCAGGGTGGGGGGTGAGGCTTATGGCTACACCTTC.

The rearrangement uses TRBV30 and TRBJ1-3; 7 bases line up with TRBD1. The junction had 6 bases not matched to a gene; V was cut back by 1 base and J by 3 bases. Germline CDR1 and CDR2: GTSNPN and SVGIG (reference sequence). This CDR3 region has 15 residues. In DNA form, the CDR3 reads TGTGCCTGGAGTGCACCGGGACAGCTTGGAAACACCATATATTTT. Its protein is CAWSAPGQLGNTIYF.

In this sample, this clone turned up a few times. The V and J genes are TRBV19 and TRBJ2-1; the D is unclear. CDR1 and CDR2 from the germline V gene are LNHDA and SQIVND (reference sequence). Trimming shortened V by 5 bases and J by 3 bases, and 14 bases separated the two germline ends. The CDR3 spans 15 residues. The CDR3 bases are TGTGCCAGTAGTCCCGACCGAACCAACTACAATGAGCAGTTCTTC. This codes for CASSPDRTNYNEQFF.

V and J are TRBV19 and TRBJ2-7; 7 bases fit TRBD2. The CDR3 contains 12 residues. Germline V gene data show CDR1 as LNHDA and CDR2 as SQIVND (reference sequence). V shed 6 bases, J shed 5 bases, and the junction held 4 bases outside the gene matches. The CDR3 region is CASSLGTNEQYF. The DNA for the CDR3 is TGTGCCAGTAGCCTCGGGACTAACGAGCAGTACTTC.

This CDR3 reads CAISEDRGNNSPLHF. The CDR3 region has the DNA TGTGCCATCAGTGAAGACAGGGGAAATAATTCACCCCTCCACTTT. This chain joins TRBV10-3 and TRBJ1-6; TRBD1 aligns across 8 bases. V shed 3 bases, J shed 5 bases, and the junction held 3 bases outside the gene matches. In germline, CDR1 is ENHRY, CDR2 SYGVKD. This CDR3 has 15 amino acids.

The chain employs TRBV6-6 and TRBJ1-1; D is unresolved. The CDR3 length is 12 residues. Trimming took 0 bases from V and 13 from J, leaving 12 bases between them. Germline V gives CDR1 MNHNY, CDR2 SVGAGI (reference sequence). The CDR3 nucleotides are TGTGCCAGCAGTTACTCGAGGGCCGCCGGTTTCTTT. Its translation is CASSYSRAAGFF.

The CDR3 loop reads CASSPLATSTDWLGAFF. For the CDR3, the DNA is TGTGCCAGCAGCCCACTAGCTACCAGTACAGATTGGCTGGGAGCTTTCTTT. The chain couples TRBV7-6 to TRBJ1-1; D call uncertain. CDR1 is SGHVS, CDR2 FNYEAQ, per germline. The CDR3 has 17 residues. Trimming removed 5 bases at V and 10 bases at J, with 29 bases between.

This clone has just a few counts. The V and J genes are TRBV5-4 and TRBJ1-3; no reliable D call. The CDR3 runs to 13 residues. The ends were cut back, 5 bases at V and 4 bases at J, with 10 bases in the middle. Germline CDR1 and CDR2: SGHNT and YYREEE (reference sequence). CDR3 sequence: CASSLTLGNTIYF. The CDR3 region has the DNA TGTGCCAGCAGTTTAACCCTCGGAAACACCATATATTTT.

J is TRBJ1-1 and V is TRBV19, with 8 bases fitting TRBD1. CDR3 length: 14 residues. Germline V CDR1 and CDR2: LNHDA, SQIVND (reference sequence). V lost 7 bases to trimming and J lost 5 bases; unmatched junction nucleotides: 9. The CDR3: CASKGRQGWTEAFF. DNA for the CDR3: TGTGCCAGTAAGGGCCGACAGGGGTGGACTGAAGCTTTCTTT.

The CDR3 nucleotides are TGTGCCAGCAGTTATATAGCGGGAGCAGATACGCAGTATTTT. Translated: CASSYIAGADTQYF. The genes are TRBV6-5 and TRBJ2-3; 9 bases are a match to TRBD2. CDR1 is MNHEY, CDR2 SVGAGI, per germline. J was trimmed by 4 bases and V by 3 bases; bases with no gene match: 2. The CDR3 contains 14 residues.

This sequence joins TRBV10-1 and TRBJ2-1; D remains unclear. V was pared by 2 bases and J by 1 base, with 9 bases between. The CDR3 sequence is 15 residues long. CDR1 and CDR2 from the germline V gene are WNHNN and SYGVQD (reference sequence). CDR3 residues: CASSELRVSYNEQFF. The CDR3 coding sequence is TGCGCCAGCAGTGAGCTAAGGGTTTCCTACAATGAGCAGTTCTTC.

This sequence joins TRBV15 and TRBJ1-5; 9 bases are shared with TRBD1. CDR1 and CDR2 (germline): LNHNV, YYDKDF (reference sequence). Germline trimming cut 2 bases from V and 2 bases from J; bases unmatched to any gene: 7. The CDR3 consists of 17 residues. For the CDR3, the DNA is TGTGCCACCAGCAGACGACCGGGACAGGGAGGCAATCAGCCCCAGCATTTT. It is translated as CATSRRPGQGGNQPQHF.

Only a few counts were recorded for this clone. CDR3 sequence (DNA): TGCGCCAGCAGCAAGATGGCGGGTGGGGGTTTGGACGAGCAGTACTTC. It translates to CASSKMAGGGLDEQYF. V is TRBV4-1 and J is TRBJ2-7; D tentatively reads TRBD1 or TRBD2 (5 bases each). The CDR3 consists of 16 residues. Germline loops: CDR1 MGHRA, CDR2 YSYEKL. V lost 5 bases, J lost 5 bases, and 22 bases lay in between.